What follows is one TCR beta chain and its context. The antigen remains undetermined. Specified treatment: over 15 received Ad26.COV2.S at low or high dose, single or two shots; 5 received placebo; per-sample allocation not given. The study sampled participants on day 63 after the first vaccine or placebo injection. It was Wuhan-strain SARS-CoV-2 spike that the Ad26 vaccine vector expressed. This specimen belongs to a study of Ad26.COV2.S vaccination and SARS-CoV-2 variants. Study details: Donor got 5x10^10 or 1x10^11 viral particles of Ad26.COV2.S. General observations from the study: Post-vaccination breadth of spike-specific CD8+ and CD4+ T cell responses was reportedly substantial. Participants in the vaccine arm had higher spike-specific TCR breadth; placebo recipients had lower.

Sequencing was performed with immunoSEQ multiplex PCR; in TCRdb, only in-frame clones are kept and a portion is missing. The table shows hundreds of thousands of clones, with about 90% occurring only once. CDR1 is MDHEN and CDR2 is SYDVKM in the germline V gene. CDR3 length: 15 residues. V was pared by 0 bases and J by 6 bases, with 9 bases between. The clonotype originates from a person aged 18 to 59 who received the Ad26.COV2.S COVID-19 vaccine or a placebo. Source: peripheral blood, taken in a trial of Ad26.COV2.S vaccine versus placebo. The gene calls are TRBV28 and TRBJ1-6; D unresolved. The CDR3 region is CASSLWAGGNSPLHF. CDR3 nucleotides: TGTGCCAGCAGTTTATGGGCAGGTGGTAATTCACCCCTCCACTTT.